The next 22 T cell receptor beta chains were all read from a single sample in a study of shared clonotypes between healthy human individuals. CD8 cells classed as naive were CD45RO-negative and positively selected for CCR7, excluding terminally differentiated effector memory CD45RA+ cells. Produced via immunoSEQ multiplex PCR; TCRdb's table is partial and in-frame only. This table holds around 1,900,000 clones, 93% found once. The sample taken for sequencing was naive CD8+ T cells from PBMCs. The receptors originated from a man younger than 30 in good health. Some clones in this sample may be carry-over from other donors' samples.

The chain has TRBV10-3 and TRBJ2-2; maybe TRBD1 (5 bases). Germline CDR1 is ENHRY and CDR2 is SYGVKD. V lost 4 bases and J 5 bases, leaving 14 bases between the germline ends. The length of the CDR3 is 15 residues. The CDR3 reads CAISVGFRETGELFF. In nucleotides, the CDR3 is TGTGCCATCAGTGTAGGTTTCAGGGAAACCGGGGAGCTGTTTTTT.

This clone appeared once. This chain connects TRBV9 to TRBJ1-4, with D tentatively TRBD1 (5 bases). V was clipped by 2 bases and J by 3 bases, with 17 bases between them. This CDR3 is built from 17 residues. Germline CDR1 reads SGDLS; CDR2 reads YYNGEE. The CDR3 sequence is CASSVGRGGEANEKLFF. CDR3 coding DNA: TGTGCCAGCAGCGTGGGAAGGGGAGGGGAAGCTAATGAAAAACTGTTTTTT.

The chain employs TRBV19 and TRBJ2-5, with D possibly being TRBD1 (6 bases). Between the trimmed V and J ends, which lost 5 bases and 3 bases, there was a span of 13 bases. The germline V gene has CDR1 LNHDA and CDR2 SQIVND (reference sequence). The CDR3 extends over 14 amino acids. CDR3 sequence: CASSPETGEETQYF. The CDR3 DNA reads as TGTGCCAGTAGTCCGGAGACAGGAGAAGAGACCCAGTACTTC.

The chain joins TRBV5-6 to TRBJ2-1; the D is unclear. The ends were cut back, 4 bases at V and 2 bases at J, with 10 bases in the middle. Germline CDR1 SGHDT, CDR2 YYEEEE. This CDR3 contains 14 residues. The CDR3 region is CASSPYGAYNEQFF. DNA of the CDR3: TGTGCCAGCAGCCCGTATGGGGCCTACAATGAGCAGTTCTTC. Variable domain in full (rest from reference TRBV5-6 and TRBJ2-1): DAGVTQSPTHLIKTRGQQVTLRCSPKSGHDTVSWYQQALGQGPQFIFQYYEEEERQRGNFPDRFSGHQFPNYSSELNVNALLLGDSALYLCASSPYGAYNEQFFGPGTRLTVL.

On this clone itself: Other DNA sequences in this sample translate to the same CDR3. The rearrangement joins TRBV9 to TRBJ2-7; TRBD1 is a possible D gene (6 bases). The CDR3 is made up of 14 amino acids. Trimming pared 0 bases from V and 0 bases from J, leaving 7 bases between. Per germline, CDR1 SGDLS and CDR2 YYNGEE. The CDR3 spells CASSVGGLSYEQYF. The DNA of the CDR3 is TGTGCCAGCAGCGTAGGGGGGCTCTCCTACGAGCAGTACTTC.

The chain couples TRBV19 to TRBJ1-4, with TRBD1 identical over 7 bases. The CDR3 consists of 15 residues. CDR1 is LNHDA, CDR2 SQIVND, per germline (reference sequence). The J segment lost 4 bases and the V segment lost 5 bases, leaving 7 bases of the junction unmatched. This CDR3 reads CASSVRGTVNEKLFF. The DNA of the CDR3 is TGTGCCAGTAGTGTTCGCGGGACAGTTAATGAAAAACTGTTTTTT.

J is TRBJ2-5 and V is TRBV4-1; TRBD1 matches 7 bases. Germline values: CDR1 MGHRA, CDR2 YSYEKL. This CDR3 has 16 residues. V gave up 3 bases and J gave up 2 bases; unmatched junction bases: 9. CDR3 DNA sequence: TGCGCCAGCAGCCAGATAGGACAGGTCACGCAAGAGACCCAGTACTTC. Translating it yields CASSQIGQVTQETQYF.

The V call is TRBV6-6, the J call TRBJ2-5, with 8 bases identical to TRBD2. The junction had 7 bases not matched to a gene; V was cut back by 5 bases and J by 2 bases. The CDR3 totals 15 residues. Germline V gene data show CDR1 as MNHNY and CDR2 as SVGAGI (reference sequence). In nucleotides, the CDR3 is TGTGCCAGCAGTCCTTTAGCGGGGACACAAGAGACCCAGTACTTC. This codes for CASSPLAGTQETQYF.

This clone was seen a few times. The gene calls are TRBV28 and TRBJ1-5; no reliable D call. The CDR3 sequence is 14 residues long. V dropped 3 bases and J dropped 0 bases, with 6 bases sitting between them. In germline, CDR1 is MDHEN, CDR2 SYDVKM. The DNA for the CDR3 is TGTGCCAGCAGTTTTTGGTCTAGCAATCAGCCCCAGCATTTT. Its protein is CASSFWSSNQPQHF.

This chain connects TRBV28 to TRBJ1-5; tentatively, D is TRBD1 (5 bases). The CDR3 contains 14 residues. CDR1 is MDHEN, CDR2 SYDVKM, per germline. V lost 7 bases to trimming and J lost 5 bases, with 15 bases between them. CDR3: CASTAFRAHQPQHF. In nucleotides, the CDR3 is TGTGCCAGCACTGCCTTCAGGGCTCATCAGCCCCAGCATTTT. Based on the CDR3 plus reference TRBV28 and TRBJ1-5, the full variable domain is DVKVTQSSRYLVKRTGEKVFLECVQDMDHENMFWYRQDPGLGLRLIYFSYDVKMKEKGDIPEGYSVSREKKERFSLILESASTNQTSMYLCASTAFRAHQPQHFGDGTRLSIL.

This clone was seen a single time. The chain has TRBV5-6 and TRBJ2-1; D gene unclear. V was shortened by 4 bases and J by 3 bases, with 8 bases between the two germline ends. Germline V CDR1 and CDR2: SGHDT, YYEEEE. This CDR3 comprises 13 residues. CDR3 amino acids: CASSGSGYNEQFF. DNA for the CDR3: TGTGCCAGCAGCGGGTCGGGCTACAATGAGCAGTTCTTC.

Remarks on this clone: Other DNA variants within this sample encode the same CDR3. The CDR3 DNA is TGTGCCAGCAGCTTAGGCAGGGGACACTACGAGCAGTACTTC. Translating gives CASSLGRGHYEQYF. This chain joins TRBV13 and TRBJ2-7; D possibly corresponds to TRBD1 (6 bases). Germline V gene data show CDR1 as PRHDT and CDR2 as FYEKMQ (reference sequence). V was shortened by 0 bases and J by 3 bases, with 9 bases between the two germline ends. The CDR3 contains 14 residues.

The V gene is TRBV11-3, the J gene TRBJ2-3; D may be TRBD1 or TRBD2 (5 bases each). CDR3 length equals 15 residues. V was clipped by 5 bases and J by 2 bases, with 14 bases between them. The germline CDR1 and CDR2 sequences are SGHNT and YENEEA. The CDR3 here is CASSPAGDDTDTQYF. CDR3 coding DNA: TGTGCCAGCAGCCCTGCCGGGGACGACACAGATACGCAGTATTTT.

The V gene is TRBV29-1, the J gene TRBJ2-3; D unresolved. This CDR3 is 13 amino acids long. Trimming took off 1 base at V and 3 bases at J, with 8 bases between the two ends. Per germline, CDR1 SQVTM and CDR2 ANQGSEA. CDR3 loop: CSVEGSWTDTQYF. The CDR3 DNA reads TGCAGCGTTGAAGGTTCCTGGACAGATACGCAGTATTTT.

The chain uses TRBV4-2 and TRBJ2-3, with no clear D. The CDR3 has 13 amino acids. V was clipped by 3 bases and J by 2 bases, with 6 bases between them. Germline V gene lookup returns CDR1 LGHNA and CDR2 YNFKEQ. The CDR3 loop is CASSQWNTDTQYF. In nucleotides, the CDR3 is TGTGCCAGCAGCCAGTGGAACACAGATACGCAGTATTTT.

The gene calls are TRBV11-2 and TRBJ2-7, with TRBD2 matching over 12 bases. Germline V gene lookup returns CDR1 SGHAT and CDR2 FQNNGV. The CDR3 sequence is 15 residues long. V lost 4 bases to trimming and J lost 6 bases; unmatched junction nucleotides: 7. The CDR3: CASSSWTSGIGEQYF. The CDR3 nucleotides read TGTGCCAGCAGCTCATGGACTAGCGGGATAGGCGAGCAGTACTTC.

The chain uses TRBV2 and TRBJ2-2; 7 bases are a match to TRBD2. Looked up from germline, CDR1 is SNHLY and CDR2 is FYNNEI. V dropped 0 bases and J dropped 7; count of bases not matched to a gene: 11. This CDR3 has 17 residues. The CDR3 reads CASSEAFVGGILGELFF. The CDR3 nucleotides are TGTGCCAGCAGTGAAGCGTTTGTCGGGGGGATCCTCGGGGAGCTGTTTTTT.

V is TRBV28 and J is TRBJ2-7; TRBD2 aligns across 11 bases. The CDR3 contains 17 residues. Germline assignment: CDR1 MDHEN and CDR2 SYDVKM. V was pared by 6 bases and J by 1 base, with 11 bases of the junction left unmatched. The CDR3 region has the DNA TGTGCCAGCAGGGGCCGGTATTGGACTAGCGGGTCCTACGAGCAGTACTTC. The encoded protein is CASRGRYWTSGSYEQYF.

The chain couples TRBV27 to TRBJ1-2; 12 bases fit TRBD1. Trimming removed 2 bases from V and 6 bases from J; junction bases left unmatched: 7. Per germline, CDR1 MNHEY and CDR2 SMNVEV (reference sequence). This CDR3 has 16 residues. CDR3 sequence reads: CASSLMGTGGGDGYTF. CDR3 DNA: TGTGCCAGCAGTTTAATGGGGACAGGGGGCGGGGATGGCTACACCTTC.

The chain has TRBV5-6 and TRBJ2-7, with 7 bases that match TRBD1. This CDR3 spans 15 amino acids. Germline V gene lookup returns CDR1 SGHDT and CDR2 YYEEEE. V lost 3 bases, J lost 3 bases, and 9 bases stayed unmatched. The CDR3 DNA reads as TGTGCCAGCAGCTACGCCGGGACAGAGTTCTACGAGCAGTACTTC. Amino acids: CASSYAGTEFYEQYF.

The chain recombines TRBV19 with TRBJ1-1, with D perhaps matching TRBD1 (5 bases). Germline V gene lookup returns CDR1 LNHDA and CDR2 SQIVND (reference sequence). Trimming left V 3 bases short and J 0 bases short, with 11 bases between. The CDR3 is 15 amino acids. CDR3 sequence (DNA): TGTGCCAGTAGTATCCTAGACAGCCTGAACACTGAAGCTTTCTTT. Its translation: CASSILDSLNTEAFF.

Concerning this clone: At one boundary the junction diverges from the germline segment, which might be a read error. The CDR3 nucleotides read TGTGCCAGCACCTTAGGGGGATCCTACACAGATACGCAGTATTTT. It yields the protein CASTLGGSYTDTQYF. This chain connects TRBV11-2 to TRBJ2-3; tentative D call: TRBD1 (6 bases). The CDR3 length is 15 residues. CDR1 and CDR2 from the germline V gene are SGHAT and FQNNGV.